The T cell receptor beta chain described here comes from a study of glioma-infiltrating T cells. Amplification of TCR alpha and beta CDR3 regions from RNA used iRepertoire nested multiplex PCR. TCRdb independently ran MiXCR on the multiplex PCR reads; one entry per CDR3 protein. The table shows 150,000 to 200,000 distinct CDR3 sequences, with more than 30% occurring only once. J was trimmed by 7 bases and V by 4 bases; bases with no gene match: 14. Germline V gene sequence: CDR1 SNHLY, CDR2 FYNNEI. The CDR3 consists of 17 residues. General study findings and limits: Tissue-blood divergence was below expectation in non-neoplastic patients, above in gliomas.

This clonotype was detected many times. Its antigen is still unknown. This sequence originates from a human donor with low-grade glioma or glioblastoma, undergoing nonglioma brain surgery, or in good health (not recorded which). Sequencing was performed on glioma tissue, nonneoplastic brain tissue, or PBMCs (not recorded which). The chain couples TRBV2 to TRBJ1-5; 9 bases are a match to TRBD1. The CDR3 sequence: CASSGSRDREFVQPQHF. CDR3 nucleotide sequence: TGTGCCAGCAGTGGGTCCCGGGACAGGGAGTTTGTCCAGCCCCAGCATTTT.